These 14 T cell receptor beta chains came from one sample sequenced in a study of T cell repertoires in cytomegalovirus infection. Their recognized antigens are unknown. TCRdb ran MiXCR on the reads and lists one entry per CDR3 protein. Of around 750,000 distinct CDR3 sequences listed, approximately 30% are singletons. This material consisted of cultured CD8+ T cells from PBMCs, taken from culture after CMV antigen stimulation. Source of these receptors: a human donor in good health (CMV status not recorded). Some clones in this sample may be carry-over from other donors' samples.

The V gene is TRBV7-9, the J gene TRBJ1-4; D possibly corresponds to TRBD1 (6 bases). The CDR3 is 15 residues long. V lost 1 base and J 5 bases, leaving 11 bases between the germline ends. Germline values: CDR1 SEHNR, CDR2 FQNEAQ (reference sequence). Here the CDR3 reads CASSLVRGQNEKLFF. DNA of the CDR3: TGTGCCAGCAGCTTAGTCAGGGGACAAAATGAAAAACTGTTTTTT.

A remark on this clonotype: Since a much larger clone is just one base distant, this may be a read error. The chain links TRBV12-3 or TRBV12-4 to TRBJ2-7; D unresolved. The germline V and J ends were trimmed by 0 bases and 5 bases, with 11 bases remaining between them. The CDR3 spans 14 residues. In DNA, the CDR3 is TGTGCCAGCAGTTTAGCGACACAATCCCACGAGCAGTACTTC. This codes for CASSLATQSHEQYF.

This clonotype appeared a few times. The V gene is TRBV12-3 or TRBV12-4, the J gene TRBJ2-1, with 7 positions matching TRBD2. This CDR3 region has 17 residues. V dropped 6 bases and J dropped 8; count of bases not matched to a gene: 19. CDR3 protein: CASSPFSGTNRVDEQFF. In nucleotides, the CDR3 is TGTGCCAGCAGCCCCTTTTCCGGGACTAACCGAGTGGATGAGCAGTTCTTC.

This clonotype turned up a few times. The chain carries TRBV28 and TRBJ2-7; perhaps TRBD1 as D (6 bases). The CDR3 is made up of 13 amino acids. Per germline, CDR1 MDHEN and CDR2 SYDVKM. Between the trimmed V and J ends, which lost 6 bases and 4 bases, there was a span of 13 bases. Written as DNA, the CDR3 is TGTGCCAGCAGGGGCAGGGGCCCGTACGAGCAGTACGTC. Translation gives CASRGRGPYEQYV.

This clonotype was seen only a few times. The CDR3 here is CASSHPWTGKNIQYF. The DNA of the CDR3 is TGTGCCAGCAGCCACCCCTGGACAGGAAAAAACATTCAGTACTTC. This chain uses TRBV14 with TRBJ2-4; 7 bases align to TRBD1. Germline V gives CDR1 SGHDN, CDR2 FVKESK. The CDR3 is 15 amino acids. J lost 4 bases, V lost 3 bases, and 6 bases had no gene match.

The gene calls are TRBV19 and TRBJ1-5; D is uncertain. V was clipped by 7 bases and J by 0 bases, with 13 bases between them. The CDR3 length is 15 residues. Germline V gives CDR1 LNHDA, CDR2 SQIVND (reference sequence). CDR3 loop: CASNWGPYSNQPQHF. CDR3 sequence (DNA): TGTGCCAGTAATTGGGGTCCGTATAGCAATCAGCCCCAGCATTTT.

In nucleotides, the CDR3 is TGTGCCACCTTAAGGGGTGAGACCCAGTACTTC. Protein product: CATLRGETQYF. V usage is TRBV27 and J usage is TRBJ2-5, with D maybe TRBD1 (5 bases). The germline V gene has CDR1 MNHEY and CDR2 SMNVEV (reference sequence). The CDR3 has 11 amino acids. V lost 10 bases, J lost 5 bases, and 11 bases lay in between.

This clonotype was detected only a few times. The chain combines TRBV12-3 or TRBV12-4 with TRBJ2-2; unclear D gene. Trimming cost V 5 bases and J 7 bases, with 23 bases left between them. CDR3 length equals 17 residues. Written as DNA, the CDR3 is TGTGCCAGCAGTCGCTTCCGCCCCGGTTCCAGGATCGGGGAGCTGTTTTTT. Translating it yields CASSRFRPGSRIGELFF.

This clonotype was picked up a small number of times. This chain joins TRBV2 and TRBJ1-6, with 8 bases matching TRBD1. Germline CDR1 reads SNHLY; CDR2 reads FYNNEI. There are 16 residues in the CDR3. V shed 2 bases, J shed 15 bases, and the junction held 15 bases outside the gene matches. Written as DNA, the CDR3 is TGTGCCAGCAGTGAATTTATGGGACAGGCTTCCGATCTCCTCCACTTT. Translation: CASSEFMGQASDLLHF.

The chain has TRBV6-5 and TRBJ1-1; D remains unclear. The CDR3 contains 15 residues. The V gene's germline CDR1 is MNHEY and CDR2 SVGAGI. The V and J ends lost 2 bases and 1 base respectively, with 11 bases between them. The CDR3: CASSYGVVWNTEAFF. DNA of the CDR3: TGTGCCAGCAGTTACGGTGTAGTTTGGAACACTGAAGCTTTCTTT.

CDR3 coding DNA: TGTGCCAGCAGCCCCTTAGGCGGGCTACGCACAGATACGCAGTATTTT. Its translation: CASSPLGGLRTDTQYF. The chain couples TRBV7-3 to TRBJ2-3; TRBD2 is a possible D gene (5 bases). Germline V gene sequence: CDR1 SGHTA, CDR2 FQGTGA. The V end was cut by 5 bases, the J end by 1 base, with 16 bases between. CDR3 length: 16 residues.

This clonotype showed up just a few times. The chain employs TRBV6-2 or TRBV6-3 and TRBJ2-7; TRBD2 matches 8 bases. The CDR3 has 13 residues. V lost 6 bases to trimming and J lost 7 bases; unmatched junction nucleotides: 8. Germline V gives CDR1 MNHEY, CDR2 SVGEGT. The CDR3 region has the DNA TGTGCCAGCAGCAGAGCGGGGGTGTATGAGCAGTACGTC. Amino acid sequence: CASSRAGVYEQYV.

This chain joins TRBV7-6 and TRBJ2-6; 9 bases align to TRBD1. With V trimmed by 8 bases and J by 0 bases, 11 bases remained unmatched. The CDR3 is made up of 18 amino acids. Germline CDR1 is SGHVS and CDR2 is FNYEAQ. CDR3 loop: CASAHRDRVSSGANVLTF. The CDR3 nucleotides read TGTGCCAGCGCGCACCGGGACAGGGTTAGCTCTGGGGCCAACGTCCTGACTTTC.

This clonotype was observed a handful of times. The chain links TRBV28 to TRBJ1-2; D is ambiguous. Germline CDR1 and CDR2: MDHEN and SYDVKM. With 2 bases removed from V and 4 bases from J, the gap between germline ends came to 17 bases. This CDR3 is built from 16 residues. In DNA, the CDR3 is TGTGCCAGCAGTTTAGACCGACCTTGGCTGGGCTATGGCTACACCTTC. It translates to CASSLDRPWLGYGYTF.